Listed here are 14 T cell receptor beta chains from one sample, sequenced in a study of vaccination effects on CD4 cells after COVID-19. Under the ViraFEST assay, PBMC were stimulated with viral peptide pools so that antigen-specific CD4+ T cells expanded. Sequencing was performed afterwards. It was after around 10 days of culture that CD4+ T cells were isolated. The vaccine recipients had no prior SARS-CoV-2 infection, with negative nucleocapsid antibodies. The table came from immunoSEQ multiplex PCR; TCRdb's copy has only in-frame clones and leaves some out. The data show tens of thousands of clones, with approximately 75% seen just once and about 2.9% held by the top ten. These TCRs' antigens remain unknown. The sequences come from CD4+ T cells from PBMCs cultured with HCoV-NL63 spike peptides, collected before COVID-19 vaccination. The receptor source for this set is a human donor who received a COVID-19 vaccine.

The CDR3 coding sequence is TGTGCCAGCAGCCCTCGGGTTGGCAGAAACACCATATATTTT. Its translation is CASSPRVGRNTIYF. The V and J genes are TRBV9 and TRBJ1-3; D gene ambiguous. The CDR3 is made up of 14 amino acids. V was clipped by 4 bases and J by 5 bases, with 13 bases between them. CDR1 and CDR2 (germline): SGDLS, YYNGEE.

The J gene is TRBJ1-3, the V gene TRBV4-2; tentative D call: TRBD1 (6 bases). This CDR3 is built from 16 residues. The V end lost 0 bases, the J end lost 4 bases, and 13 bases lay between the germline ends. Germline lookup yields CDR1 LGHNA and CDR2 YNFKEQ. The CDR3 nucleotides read TGTGCCAGCAGCCAAGATCCTGGGGGCAGAGGAAACACCATATATTTT. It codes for CASSQDPGGRGNTIYF.

CDR3 sequence: CASGARTGYNEKLFF. CDR3 bases: TGTGCTAGTGGTGCCCGTACAGGGTACAATGAAAAACTGTTTTTT. The chain carries TRBV12-5 and TRBJ1-4, with a tentative D call TRBD1 (6 bases). Trimming took 5 bases from V and 5 from J, leaving 15 bases between them. Germline-derived CDR1 and CDR2 are LGHNT and FRNRAP. There are 15 residues in the CDR3.

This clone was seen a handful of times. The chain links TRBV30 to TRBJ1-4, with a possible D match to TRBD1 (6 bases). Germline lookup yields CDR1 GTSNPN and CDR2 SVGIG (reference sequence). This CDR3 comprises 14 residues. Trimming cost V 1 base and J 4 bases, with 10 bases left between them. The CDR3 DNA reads TGTGCCTGGAGTGCCCCAGGGGTTAATGAAAAACTGTTTTTT. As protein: CAWSAPGVNEKLFF. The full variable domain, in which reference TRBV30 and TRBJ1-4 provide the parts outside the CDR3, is SQTIHQWPATLVQPVGSPLSLECTVEGTSNPNLYWYRQAAGRGLQLLFYSVGIGQISSEVPQNLSASRPQDRQFILSSKKLLLSDSGFYLCAWSAPGVNEKLFFGSGTQLSVL.

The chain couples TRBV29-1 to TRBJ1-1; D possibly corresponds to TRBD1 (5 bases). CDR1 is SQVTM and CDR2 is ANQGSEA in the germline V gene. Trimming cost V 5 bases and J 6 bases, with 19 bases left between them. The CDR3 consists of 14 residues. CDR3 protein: CSVYPSGVESEAFF. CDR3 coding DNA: TGCAGCGTTTACCCTTCGGGGGTGGAATCTGAAGCTTTCTTT.

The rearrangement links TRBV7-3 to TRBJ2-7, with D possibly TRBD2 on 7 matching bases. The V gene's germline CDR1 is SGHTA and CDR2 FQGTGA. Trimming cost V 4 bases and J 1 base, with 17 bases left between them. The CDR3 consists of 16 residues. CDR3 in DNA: TGTGCCAGCAGCTCGGCGTGGGGGGGCTCGTCCTACGAGCAGTACGTC. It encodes CASSSAWGGSSYEQYV.

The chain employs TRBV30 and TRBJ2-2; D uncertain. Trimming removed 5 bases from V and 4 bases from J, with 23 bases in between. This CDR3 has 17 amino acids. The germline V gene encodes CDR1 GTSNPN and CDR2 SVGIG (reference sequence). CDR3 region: CAWFTSRANPGTGELFF. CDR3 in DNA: TGTGCCTGGTTTACATCCCGGGCCAATCCGGGCACCGGGGAGCTGTTTTTT.

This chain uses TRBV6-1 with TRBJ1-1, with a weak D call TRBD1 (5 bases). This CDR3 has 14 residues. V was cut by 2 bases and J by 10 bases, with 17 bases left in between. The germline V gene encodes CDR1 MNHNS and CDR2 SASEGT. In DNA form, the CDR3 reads TGTGCCAGCAGTGAACCAAGGGGACCGGGGGTAGCTTTCTTT. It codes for CASSEPRGPGVAFF.

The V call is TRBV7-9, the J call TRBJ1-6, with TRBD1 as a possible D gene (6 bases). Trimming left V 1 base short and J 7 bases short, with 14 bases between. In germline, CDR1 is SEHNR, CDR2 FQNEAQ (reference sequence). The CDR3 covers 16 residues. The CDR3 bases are TGTGCCAGCAGCTTAGGTATCGGGGGGCAAAATTCACCCCTCCACTTT. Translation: CASSLGIGGQNSPLHF.

CDR3 loop: CASNVDRGRETQYF. For the CDR3, the DNA is TGTGCCAGCAATGTCGACAGGGGGAGGGAGACCCAGTACTTC. This sequence joins TRBV6-5 and TRBJ2-5; TRBD1 agrees at 9 bases. Germline trimming cut 7 bases from V and 5 bases from J; bases unmatched to any gene: 8. From germline, CDR1 is MNHEY and CDR2 SVGAGI. The CDR3 sequence is 14 residues long.

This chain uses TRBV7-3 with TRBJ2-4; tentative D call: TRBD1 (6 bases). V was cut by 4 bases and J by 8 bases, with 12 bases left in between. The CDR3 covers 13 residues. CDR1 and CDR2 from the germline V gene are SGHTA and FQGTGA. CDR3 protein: CASSSASGDIQYF. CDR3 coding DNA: TGTGCCAGCAGCTCCGCGTCAGGGGACATTCAGTACTTC.

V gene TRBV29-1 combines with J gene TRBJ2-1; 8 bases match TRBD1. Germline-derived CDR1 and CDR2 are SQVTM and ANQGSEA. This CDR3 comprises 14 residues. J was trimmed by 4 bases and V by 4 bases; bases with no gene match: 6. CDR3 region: CSVAWTGRYNEQFF. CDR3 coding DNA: TGCAGCGTTGCGTGGACAGGGCGATACAATGAGCAGTTCTTC.

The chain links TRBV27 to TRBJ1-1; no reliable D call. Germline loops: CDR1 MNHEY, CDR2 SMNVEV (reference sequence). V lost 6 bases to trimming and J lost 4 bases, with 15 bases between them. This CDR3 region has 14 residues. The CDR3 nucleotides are TGTGCCAGCAGCAAAGAGCGCCTCGGCACTGAAGCTTTCTTT. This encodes CASSKERLGTEAFF.

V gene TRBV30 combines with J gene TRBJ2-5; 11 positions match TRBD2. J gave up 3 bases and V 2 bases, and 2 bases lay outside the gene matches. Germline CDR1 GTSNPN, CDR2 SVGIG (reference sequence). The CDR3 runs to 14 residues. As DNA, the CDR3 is TGTGCCTGGAGTTTAGCGGGGGGGGAAGAGACCCAGTACTTC. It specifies CAWSLAGGEETQYF.